The T cell receptor (beta chain) described here comes from a study of CD4+ T cells in melanoma. Study-wide points: Reportedly, melanoma neoantigen-specific CD4+ T cells showed varied differentiation states. CD8+ T cell, macrophage and B cell function reportedly correlated with neoantigen-specific CD4+ T cells.

V was cut by 7 bases and J by 3 bases, with 13 bases left in between. Per germline, CDR1 ENHRY and CDR2 SYGVKD. This CDR3 has 14 residues. Points on this clone: Its antigen is still unknown.

Generated by immunoSEQ multiplex PCR, the TCRdb table keeps only in-frame clones and is missing some. Of some 14,000 clones in the sample, around three quarters were seen once. The sequence was collected from a human donor with melanoma. The sample taken for sequencing was cells from a culture (not recorded whether cultured in vitro). This chain joins TRBV10-3 and TRBJ2-1; D gene uncertain. The CDR3 DNA reads as TGTGCCATCAACCCCGAAAAGGGCTACAATGAGCAGTTCTTC. This gives the protein CAINPEKGYNEQFF.